This paragraph covers one TCR beta chain sequence. As yet, its antigen is unknown. Mismatch with germline at one junction end may stem from a read error. The CDR3 loop spans 14 amino acids. CDR1 and CDR2 (germline): SGDLS, YYNGEE. MiXCR, run by TCRdb on the PCR reads, gives a single entry per CDR3 protein. In the table there are roughly 300,000 distinct CDR3 sequences, roughly a quarter of which are singletons. The source of the sample is a study of molecular identifiers for immune sequencing clone quantification. Notes on the study in general: Effector cells had over 99% of their molecules in clones above 20 RNA copies, while naive cells had under 1%.

This receptor was obtained from a human donor in good health. Some libraries in this study had Jurkat cell RNA spiked in. This chain uses TRBV9 with TRBJ1-2; a weak D match, TRBD1 (6 bases). Sequencing input: naive CD8+ T cells from blood, with Jurkat cell RNA spiked in. The subset: FACS-sorted CD8+CD4-CCR7+CD45RA+ naive T cells. The CDR3 nucleotides read TGTGCCAGCGGCGTAGGGAGGGGGAACTATGGCTACACCTTC. Its translation: CASGVGRGNYGYTF.